This paragraph covers one TCR beta chain sequence. Its antigen remains undetermined. Each CD8+ T cell subset was flow-sorted in triplicate, with fewer than 350,000 cells per subset placed directly into RLT lysis buffer. Naive CD8+ T cells were defined stringently as CD45RO-CCR7+CD27+CD95- to exclude memory contaminants. Peripheral blood mononuclear cells were isolated from buffy coats by standard density gradient centrifugation. A FACSAria III was used to flow-sort naive CD8+ T cells into CXCR3-negative and CXCR3-positive populations. Total RNA was extracted from sorted cells with an RNeasy Mini Kit. In the germline V gene, CDR1 corresponds to MNHEY and CDR2 to SVGEGT. The CDR3 runs 11 residues from the cysteine to the phenylalanine. DNA is not recorded here. The sample is drawn from a study of CXCR3-negative and CXCR3-positive naive CD8 T cells (dated by TCRdb to about 2019). With respect to the entire study: In total, approximately 140 million TRB reads were obtained, which works out to roughly 1.5 +/- 0.3 million reads per library. Diversity and physicochemical repertoire analyses covered some eleven donors pooled from two independent experiments. The TRBV-TRBJ cluster analysis covered naive subsets from 5 or 6 donors and memory cells from 3 donors. The study at large found these results: Because surface CD5, which has been linked to self-reactivity in mice, was comparable between naive subsets, TCR interaction strength was also inferred from TRB CDR3 physicochemical properties. Because CXCR3 expression was partially decreased after cryopreservation, freshly isolated PBMCs were used for most assays. Within the same donor, TRBV-TRBJ usage looked similar between naive CXCR3-negative and CXCR3-positive cells, but memory cells had distinct patterns. TRB CDR3s from CXCR3-positive naive cells showed higher hydrophobicity (lower Kidera factor 4), lower energy, and higher strength and volume indices than CXCR3-negative naive cells. Repertoire diversity was comparably high in both naive subsets but much lower in memory CD8+ T cells.

Sequencing used a NextSeq 550. The Human TCR Profiling Kit (MiLaboratory) was used to prepare UMI-labeled 5' RACE TRB cDNA libraries. The full amount of extracted RNA was used for cDNA synthesis, and the full amount of resulting cDNA was used for PCR amplification. The libraries were made side by side, with each library going through the same number of PCR cycles. For the original study's pipeline: About 48,000 +/- 9,800 unique UMI-labeled TRB cDNA molecules per library were extracted with MIGEC and MiXCR, with at least two reads per UMI required. On average, each library contained approximately 40,000 +/- 10,000 functional in-frame TRB CDR3 nucleotide clonotypes without stop codons. After each sample was downsampled to 5000 UMI-labeled TRB molecules, VDJtools was used to calculate diversity metrics such as normalized Shannon-Wiener and Chao1. VDJtools was used to calculate clonotype-size-weighted physicochemical properties of the central five CDR3 residues, namely interaction energy, strength, volume and Kidera factor 4. The reads, reprocessed by TCRdb, yield one row per CDR3 protein sequence and no DNA. What appears here as the V and J calls and clone size reflects TCRdb's work, not the paper's. The sample table on file contains some 130,000 distinct CDR3 sequences. The ten largest clones represent 0.59% of the sample.

This sequence was found in a human donor in good health. Some clones in this sample may be carry-over from other donors' samples. The sequenced sample consisted of naive CXCR3+ CD8+ T cells from blood. Taken with the paper, the label for cell subset or site translates to: CD45RO-CCR7+CD27+CD95- naive CD8+ T cells expressing CXCR3 (TNR3+). The sequence links TRBV6-2 or TRBV6-3 to TRBJ2-5. CDR3 sequence: CATNYQETQYF.